Shown below are 23 T cell receptor beta chains from a single sample sequenced in a study of OX40 agonist ivuxolimab in advanced cancers. Preparation of the library involved the immunoSEQ multiplex PCR assay. TCRdb's version of the immuneACCESS table is confined to in-frame rearrangements and falls short of the full clone set. An unresolved V gene accounts for under half of the shortfall where checked; the remainder is of unknown origin. The sample contains tens of thousands of clones, 70% to 80% of them found a single time. The ten largest clonotypes hold approximately 11% of the sample. Material: CD4+ or CD8+ T cells sorted from blood, obtained in a trial of the OX40 agonist ivuxolimab. All receptors come from an adult with an advanced solid tumor such as melanoma, head and neck, liver or kidney cancer.

V usage is TRBV18 and J usage is TRBJ1-2; D not resolved. The V end lost 4 bases, the J end lost 3 bases, and 12 bases lay between the germline ends. The CDR3 runs 14 residues. The germline V gene has CDR1 KGHSH and CDR2 LQKENI. The CDR3 sequence is CASSRASSDYGYTF. For the CDR3, the DNA is TGTGCCAGCTCACGGGCCAGTTCCGACTATGGCTACACCTTC.

The chain joins TRBV13 to TRBJ2-5; 8 positions agree with TRBD2. The tail of the sequence fits TRBJ2-7 better, so the J call may be wrong. The CDR3 spans 14 residues. Germline V gene lookup returns CDR1 PRHDT and CDR2 FYEKMQ (reference sequence). The chain's CDR3 is CASLRGGGSPEQYF. The CDR3 region has the DNA TGTGCCAGCCTTCGGGGCGGGGGGTCTCCCGAGCAGTACTTC.

The chain combines TRBV4-3 with TRBJ2-1, with TRBD2 matching over 8 bases. The CDR3 length is 16 residues. CDR1 LGHNA and CDR2 YSLEER come from the germline V gene. With 0 bases clipped from V and 5 bases from J, the junction kept 6 bases outside the gene matches. Here the CDR3 reads CASSQETGLAHNEQFF. DNA of the CDR3: TGCGCCAGCAGCCAAGAGACCGGACTAGCTCACAATGAGCAGTTCTTC.

This clone was seen only once. The CDR3 sequence is CASSLWGGYNEQFF. The CDR3 DNA reads TGTGCCAGCTCCCTCTGGGGCGGTTACAATGAGCAGTTCTTC. The chain uses TRBV9 and TRBJ2-1; TRBD1 is a possible D gene (5 bases). The V gene's germline CDR1 is SGDLS and CDR2 YYNGEE. This CDR3 region has 14 residues. V was trimmed by 7 bases and J by 4 bases, leaving 15 bases between them.

The chain couples TRBV6-1 to TRBJ2-5; 8 nucleotides match TRBD1. The CDR3 covers 15 residues. Per the germline V gene, CDR1 is MNHNS and CDR2 is SASEGT. After removal of 5 bases from V and 5 bases from J, the junction contained 10 bases not matched to a gene. Here the CDR3 DNA reads TGTGCCAGCAGTTCCGGGACAGGCCGGTGGGAGACCCAGTACTTC. Amino acids: CASSSGTGRWETQYF.

V gene TRBV9 combines with J gene TRBJ2-1; possible D gene TRBD1, 6 bases. Germline V gives CDR1 SGDLS, CDR2 YYNGEE. Trimming stripped 3 bases from V and 3 bases from J, with 16 bases between. The CDR3 length is 16 residues. The CDR3 sequence: CASSGGIGGHYNEQFF. The CDR3 bases are TGTGCCAGCAGCGGGGGAATTGGGGGCCACTACAATGAGCAGTTCTTC.

The J gene is TRBJ1-1, the V gene TRBV4-1; D gene uncertain. V lost 4 bases to trimming and J lost 0 bases, with 15 bases between them. Looked up from germline, CDR1 is MGHRA and CDR2 is YSYEKL. The CDR3 has 16 residues. Here the CDR3 DNA reads TGCGCCAGCAGCCTACAATACCAAGGGCTGAACACTGAAGCTTTCTTT. This codes for CASSLQYQGLNTEAFF.

The chain is built from TRBV2 and TRBJ2-7, with D possibly called TRBD1 or TRBD2 (6 bases each). Germline assignment: CDR1 SNHLY and CDR2 FYNNEI. The CDR3 length is 13 residues. Trimming took 7 bases from V and 3 from J, leaving 13 bases between them. CDR3 loop: CASKKKGGYEQYF. The CDR3 nucleotides read TGTGCCAGCAAGAAAAAGGGGGGCTACGAGCAGTACTTC.

Only one count was recorded for this clone. The rearrangement joins TRBV4-1 to TRBJ2-7; D might be TRBD1 (6 bases). This CDR3 is built from 15 residues. Trimming stripped 0 bases from V and 2 bases from J, with 11 bases between. Germline CDR1 MGHRA, CDR2 YSYEKL. The CDR3 DNA reads as TGCGCCAGCAGCCAAGAGAGGGGGTCGCCCTACGAGCAGTACTTC. Its translation: CASSQERGSPYEQYF.

The chain is built from TRBV25-1 and TRBJ1-1; D might be TRBD1 (6 bases). Germline CDR1 MGHDK, CDR2 SYGVNS. The CDR3 totals 15 residues. The V gene lost 1 base and the J gene lost 5 bases, with 14 bases spanning the gap. The CDR3 sequence is CASSESGRGLTEAFF. In nucleotides, the CDR3 is TGTGCCAGCAGTGAATCGGGCAGGGGTCTAACTGAAGCTTTCTTT.

This clone has just a few counts. The rearrangement uses TRBV11-2 and TRBJ2-7; either TRBD1 or TRBD2 may supply D (6 bases each). CDR1 and CDR2 from the germline V gene are SGHAT and FQNNGV. Trimming removed 3 bases at V and 0 bases at J, with 12 bases between. The CDR3 totals 15 residues. CDR3: CASSLSGASSYEQYF. DNA for the CDR3: TGTGCCAGCAGCTTGTCGGGGGCTAGCTCCTACGAGCAGTACTTC.

This chain links TRBV29-1 with TRBJ1-1; 8 bases are shared with TRBD1. The CDR3 runs to 11 residues. V was clipped by 5 bases and J by 5 bases; unmatched bases: 1. From germline, CDR1 is SQVTM and CDR2 ANQGSEA. CDR3 amino acids: CSVHRGTEAFF. DNA for the CDR3: TGCAGCGTTCACAGGGGGACTGAAGCTTTCTTT. The variable domain in full, with the rest retrieved from reference TRBV29-1 and TRBJ1-1, is SAVISQKPSRDICQRGTSLTIQCQVDSQVTMMFWYRQQPGQSLTLIATANQGSEATYESGFVIDKFPISRPNLTFSTLTVSNMSPEDSSIYLCSVHRGTEAFFGQGTRLTVV.

This chain uses TRBV19 with TRBJ2-2; D unresolved. Germline CDR1 is LNHDA and CDR2 is SQIVND (reference sequence). V was pared by 5 bases and J by 0 bases, with 7 bases between. CDR3 size: 14 residues. CDR3 in DNA: TGTGCCAGTAGTTCCAGGTCGAACACCGGGGAGCTGTTTTTT. Encoded protein: CASSSRSNTGELFF.

The rearrangement joins TRBV19 to TRBJ1-4; the D is unclear. The V gene's germline CDR1 is LNHDA and CDR2 SQIVND (reference sequence). The CDR3 has 14 residues. V was trimmed by 5 bases and J by 7 bases, leaving 14 bases between them. The CDR3 region is CASSLRSGFEKLFF. The CDR3 region has the DNA TGTGCCAGTAGTCTCCGATCGGGGTTTGAAAAACTGTTTTTT.

This clone was counted a single time. The DNA for the CDR3 is TGTGCCAGCAGCATCGGGGGGCGGGGCACAGATACGCAGTATTTT. Its translation: CASSIGGRGTDTQYF. The gene calls are TRBV5-4 and TRBJ2-3, with a weak D call TRBD2 (7 bases). The CDR3 is made up of 15 amino acids. The V and J ends lost 4 bases and 1 base respectively, with 13 bases between them. Germline CDR1 SGHNT, CDR2 YYREEE (reference sequence).

This clone is classed as medium-sized. The gene calls are TRBV19 and TRBJ1-2, with D possibly matching TRBD1 (6 bases). Trimming removed 6 bases at V and 2 bases at J, with 10 bases between. CDR1 is LNHDA, CDR2 SQIVND, per germline (reference sequence). The CDR3 extends over 13 amino acids. The CDR3 spells CASSPQGNYGYTF. The CDR3 DNA reads as TGTGCCAGTAGCCCTCAGGGGAACTATGGCTACACCTTC.

The chain links TRBV27 to TRBJ2-7; perhaps TRBD2 as D (6 bases). Germline V gene lookup returns CDR1 MNHEY and CDR2 SMNVEV (reference sequence). Trimming shortened V by 6 bases and J by 3 bases, and 9 bases separated the two germline ends. This CDR3 contains 12 residues. CDR3: CASSAGSYEQYF. The CDR3 DNA reads TGTGCCAGCAGCGCGGGGAGCTACGAGCAGTACTTC.

The genes are TRBV27 and TRBJ2-7, with TRBD1 as a possible D gene (6 bases). CDR1 is MNHEY and CDR2 is SMNVEV in the germline V gene (reference sequence). The V end was cut by 4 bases, the J end by 7 bases, with 17 bases between. The length of the CDR3 is 14 residues. CDR3 nucleotide sequence: TGTGCCAGCAGTTCATACCAGGGGAATAGGGAGCAGTACTTC. It is translated as CASSSYQGNREQYF.

The rearrangement links TRBV11-2 to TRBJ2-7; D gene unclear. Germline lookup yields CDR1 SGHAT and CDR2 FQNNGV. V was shortened by 5 bases and J by 4 bases, with 21 bases between the two germline ends. This CDR3 has 16 residues. As DNA, the CDR3 is TGTGCCAGCAGCCGTGTTATGGGCGTAACGAGTTACGAGCAGTACTTC. Amino acids: CASSRVMGVTSYEQYF.

This rearrangement joins TRBV7-8 to TRBJ1-1; tentatively, D is TRBD1 (6 bases). Between the trimmed V and J ends, which lost 5 bases and 1 base, there was a span of 8 bases. The CDR3 covers 13 residues. Germline V gene sequence: CDR1 SGHVS, CDR2 FQNEAQ. CDR3: CASSRGQNTEAFF. The CDR3 DNA is TGTGCCAGCAGCCGGGGACAGAACACTGAAGCTTTCTTT.

V is TRBV4-1 and J is TRBJ2-1; D remains unclear. The germline V gene encodes CDR1 MGHRA and CDR2 YSYEKL. The ends were cut back, 0 bases at V and 4 bases at J, with 7 bases in the middle. This CDR3 has 14 residues. The DNA of the CDR3 is TGCGCCAGCAGCCAAGAAACTGGTTACAATGAGCAGTTCTTC. It is translated as CASSQETGYNEQFF.

This chain connects TRBV5-5 to TRBJ2-7, with 9 bases lining up with TRBD2. Germline loops: CDR1 SGHKS, CDR2 YYEKEE (reference sequence). Unmatched junction bases numbered 4, after V lost 0 bases and J lost 6 bases. The length of the CDR3 is 14 residues. The CDR3 bases are TGTGCCAGCAGCTTGGTAGCGGGAGCTAGCGAGCAGTACTTC. Amino acids: CASSLVAGASEQYF.

With respect to this clone: At one end, the junction sequence differs from germline, possibly due to a read error. Within the sample, other DNA sequences also encode this same CDR3. The V call is TRBV7-9, the J call TRBJ2-3; 10 positions agree with TRBD2. Germline-derived CDR1 and CDR2 are SEHNR and FQNEAQ (reference sequence). The CDR3 has 15 residues. For the CDR3, the DNA is TGTGCCAGCAGTTTAGCGGGGGGACCCACAGATACGCAGTATTTT. This codes for CASSLAGGPTDTQYF.